This T cell receptor beta chain emerged from a study of blood T cell repertoires in COVID-19 (dated by TCRdb to 2019 to 2021). About the study as a whole: Samples covering the acute and convalescent phases of COVID-19 were provided by collaborators in the United States, Italy and Spain. The prospective study material was composed of cDNA or gDNA derived from T cells, B-cell-depleted T cells, or PBMCs. The dataset comprised deeply sampled blood TCRbeta repertoires from subjects exposed to, actively infected with, or recovered from COVID-19. The repertoires were released in a freely available public database meant as a resource for research on the immune response to SARS-CoV-2. Samples were obtained from the ongoing ImmuneRACE study (first 160 participants) and from 1,254 subjects provided by 6 global collaborators. The sample metadata nearly always contained a de-identified subject ID, COVID-19 status, age in years and sex. HLA class I and class II types, where available, came from metadata supplied by the sample provider rather than from assay-based typing.

V is reduced by 4 bases and J by 6 bases, leaving a spacing of 9 bases between them. Sequences LGHDT (CDR1) and YNNKEL (CDR2) are obtained from the germline V gene (reference sequence). CDR3 length: 12 amino acids, cysteine to phenylalanine. The retained sequence is limited to the CDR3, 36 bases, with the frame set at the first base. Collaborating institutions collected whole blood in K2EDTA tubes following their own protocols. For TCRbeta analysis, collaborators shipped samples in one of three forms: frozen whole blood, isolated PBMCs, or DNA extracted from either of those sample types. The immunoSEQ Assay, a bias-controlled multiplex PCR, was used to amplify TCRbeta CDR3 regions from genomic DNA. In the paper's pipeline: Nucleated cell counts per sample were estimated from amplification of reference gene primers within the assay. Sequence reads were collapsed and filtered to measure the absolute abundance of every unique TCRbeta CDR3 rearrangement. Productive Simpson clonality was computed per sample as the square root of Simpson's diversity index over productive rearrangements. Imported from immuneACCESS, the table was reduced by TCRdb to in-frame sequences with V and J called. These copies leave out some clones; in studies compared against another copy, an unresolved V gene accounts for under half, and the cause of the remainder is not known. For V, J and clone size, that table is used; D and trimming come from the DNA. Recorded for this sample are 120,000 to 150,000 clones; 84% of them occurred a single time. The ten largest clones capture around 6.7% of the sample.

Overall study outcomes, separate from this receptor: Clinical and demographic metadata were provided uncurated, with the amount varying by source and participant.

Points on this clone: It lacks a known antigen. No qualities accompany the bases; no much larger clone lies one base away.

This clonotype was sampled from a woman between 50 and 59 years old in a cohort sampled during active or convalescent COVID-19. Sequences were obtained from peripheral blood. The sequence is built from TRBV3-1 (or the pseudogene TRBV3-2) and TRBJ1-2; no D segment can be confidently identified. The DNA is TGTGCCAGCAGCCGCGGCATGGATGGCTACACCTTC. Translated, this gives CASSRGMDGYTF.